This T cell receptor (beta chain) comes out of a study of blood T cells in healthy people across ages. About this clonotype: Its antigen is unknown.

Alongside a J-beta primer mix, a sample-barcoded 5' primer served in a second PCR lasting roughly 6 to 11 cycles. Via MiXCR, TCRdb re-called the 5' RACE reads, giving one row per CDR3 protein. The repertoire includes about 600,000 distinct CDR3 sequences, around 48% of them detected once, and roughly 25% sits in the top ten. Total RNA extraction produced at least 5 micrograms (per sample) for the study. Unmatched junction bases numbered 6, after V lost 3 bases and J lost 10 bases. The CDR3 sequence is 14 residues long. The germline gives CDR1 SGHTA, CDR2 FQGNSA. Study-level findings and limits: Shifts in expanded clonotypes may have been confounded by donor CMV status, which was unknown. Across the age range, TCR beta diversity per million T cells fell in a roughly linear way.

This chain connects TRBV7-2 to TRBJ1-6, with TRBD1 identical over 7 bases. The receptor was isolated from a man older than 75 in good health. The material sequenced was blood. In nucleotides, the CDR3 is TGTGCCAGCAGCTTTCGACAGGGTTACTCACCCCTCCACTTT. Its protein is CASSFRQGYSPLHF.